The T cell receptor (beta chain) under discussion was sequenced for a study of OX40 agonist ivuxolimab in advanced cancers. On the study more broadly: Patients were dosed intravenously with ivuxolimab at 0.01 to 10 mg/kg every 2 weeks. In three patients, partial responses were observed, one with hepatocellular carcinoma and two with cutaneous melanoma.

Patients were ineligible given autoimmune disease history or systemic immunosuppression. This CDR3 region has 16 residues. The V gene's germline CDR1 is MDHEN and CDR2 SYDVKM. V gave up 1 base and J gave up 5 bases, with 14 bases separating them. The table came from immunoSEQ multiplex PCR; TCRdb's copy has only in-frame clones and leaves some out. This table holds about 36,000 clones, more than 80% found once. Sample: CD4+ or CD8+ T cells sorted from blood, taken in a trial of the OX40 agonist ivuxolimab. The rearrangement uses TRBV28 and TRBJ1-4; TRBD1 might be the D (5 bases). The TCR was taken from an adult with an advanced solid tumor such as melanoma, head and neck, liver or kidney cancer. The CDR3 region has the DNA TGTGCCAGCAGTTTATACGGGGCCACCTTAAATGAAAAACTGTTTTTT. This gives the protein CASSLYGATLNEKLFF.